The clone carrying this TCR beta chain showed up just once. Its matching antigen is unknown. Unmatched junction bases numbered 18, after V lost 6 bases and J lost 5 bases. Germline V CDR1 and CDR2: SQVTM, ANQGSEA. CDR3 length: 17 residues. Alongside a J-beta primer mix, a sample-barcoded 5' primer served in a second PCR lasting 7 to 11 cycles. Every sample returned 3 million or more CDR3-containing paired-end reads. TCRdb passed the 5' RACE reads through MiXCR, listing each CDR3 protein once. The sample lists under 1 million distinct CDR3 sequences; 44% were seen once. This specimen comes from a study of blood T cells in healthy people across ages. For the study at large: There was about one barcoded beta molecule captured by template switching per two T cells.

Overall study results and limits: Any changes in expanded clonotypes were possibly confounded, as donor CMV status remained unknown.

Extraction of total RNA produced a minimum of 5.5 micrograms from each sample. The J gene is TRBJ1-1, the V gene TRBV29-1, with TRBD1 matching 10 bases. The source of this sequence is a man aged 55 to 69 in good health. Specimen: blood. The CDR3 nucleotides read TGCAGCGTCGAGATGTTAAACCGGGACAGGGGTGTTACTGAAGCTTTCTTT. Amino acids: CSVEMLNRDRGVTEAFF.